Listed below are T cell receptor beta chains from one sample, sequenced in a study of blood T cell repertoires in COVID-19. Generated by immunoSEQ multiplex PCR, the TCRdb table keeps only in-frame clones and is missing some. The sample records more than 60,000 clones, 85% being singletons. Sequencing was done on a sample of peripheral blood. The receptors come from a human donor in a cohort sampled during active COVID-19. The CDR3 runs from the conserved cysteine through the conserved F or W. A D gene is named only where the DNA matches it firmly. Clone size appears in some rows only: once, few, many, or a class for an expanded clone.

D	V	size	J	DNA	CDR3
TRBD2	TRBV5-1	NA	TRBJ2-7	TGCGCCAGCAGCTTGGGCCGGGGGGGCTCCCACGAGCAGTACTTC	CASSLGRGGSHEQYF
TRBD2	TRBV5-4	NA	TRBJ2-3	TGTGCCAGCAGCCCCGCGGGCTTGCGGGGGGGCGGGGCGCAGTATTTT	CASSPAGLRGGGAQYF
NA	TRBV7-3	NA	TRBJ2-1	TGTGCCAGCAGCATCGGGGGTGGCGCCTACAATGAGCAGTTCTTC	CASSIGGGAYNEQFF
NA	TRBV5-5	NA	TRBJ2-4	TGTGCCAGCAGCGGGGGACAACCGGCCAAAAACATTCAGTACTTC	CASSGGQPAKNIQYF
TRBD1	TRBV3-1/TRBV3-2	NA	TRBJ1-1	TGTGCCAGCAGCCAAACCCGGACAGGGGAAGCTTTCTTT	CASSQTRTGEAFF
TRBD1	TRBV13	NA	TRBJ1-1	TGTGCCAGCAGCGGAGGGGGCGCAGTCTTTTTGAACACTGAAGCTTTCTTT	CASSGGGAVFLNTEAFF
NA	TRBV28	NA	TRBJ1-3	TGTGCCAGCAGAACTGGACAGTCTGGAAACACCATATATTTT	CASRTGQSGNTIYF
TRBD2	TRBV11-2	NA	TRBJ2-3	TGTGCCAGCAGCTTAGCCGCTAGCGGTACTACAGATACGCAGTATTTT	CASSLAASGTTDTQYF
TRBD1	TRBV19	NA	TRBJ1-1	TGTGCCAGTAGTGCGGACAGGGACTCTGAAGCTTTCTTT	CASSADRDSEAFF
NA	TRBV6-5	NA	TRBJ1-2	TGTGCCAGCAGTAAGGACAGTAACTATGGCTACACCTTC	CASSKDSNYGYTF
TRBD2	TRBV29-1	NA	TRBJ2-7	TGCAGCGTTGAAGAAGTTTCGGGGGGCGAGCAGTACTTC	CSVEEVSGGEQYF
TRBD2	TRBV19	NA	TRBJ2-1	TGTGCCAGTAGTACCAATCATGGACTAGCGGGGGGAAATGAGCAGTTCTTC	CASSTNHGLAGGNEQFF
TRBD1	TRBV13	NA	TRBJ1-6	TGTGCCAGCAAGGAGGGGGCGGGTAATTCACCCCTCCACTTT	CASKEGAGNSPLHF
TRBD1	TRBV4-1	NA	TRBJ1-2	TGCGCCAGCAGCCAAGATGCAGGGGGCTACGGCTATGGCTACACCTTC	CASSQDAGGYGYGYTF
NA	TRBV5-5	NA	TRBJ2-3	TGTGCCAGCAGCCCCACCAGGGGAGGGGTTCCCCCAGATACGCAGTATTTT	CASSPTRGGVPPDTQYF
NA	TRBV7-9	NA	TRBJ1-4	TGTGCCAGCAGCTTAGGACAGAGTAATGAAAAACTGTTTTTT	CASSLGQSNEKLFF
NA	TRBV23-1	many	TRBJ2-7	TGCGCCAGCAGTCAATCGAGTCTAGCCACACGCTACGAGCAGTACTTC	CASSQSSLATRYEQYF
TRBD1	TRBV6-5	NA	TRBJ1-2	TGTGCCAGCAGTTACTCGACAGGGTTGGAGGGCTACACCTTC	CASSYSTGLEGYTF
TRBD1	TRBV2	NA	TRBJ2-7	TGTGCCAGCAGTGACCCCGACAGGGGGCCCAGCTCCTACGAGCAGTACTTC	CASSDPDRGPSSYEQYF
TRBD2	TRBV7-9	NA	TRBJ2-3	TGTGCCAGCAGCTTAGCTTCTAGCGGGGGGGTGCATACGCAGTATTTT	CASSLASSGGVHTQYF
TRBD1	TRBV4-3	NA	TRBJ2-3	TGCGCCAGCAGCCAAGAAGGAACAGGGGGCGCAGATACGCAGTATTTT	CASSQEGTGGADTQYF
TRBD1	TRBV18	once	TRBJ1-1	TGTGCCAGCTCACCGGACAGGGCCTGGGGCACTGAAGCTTTCTTT	CASSPDRAWGTEAFF
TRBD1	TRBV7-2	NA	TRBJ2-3	TGTGCCAGCAGTTCGACAGGGGGGGATACGCAGTATTTT	CASSSTGGDTQYF
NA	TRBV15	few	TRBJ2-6	TGTGCCACCAGCAGGGAGGCCGTCTCTGGGGCCAACGTCCTGACTTTC	CATSREAVSGANVLTF
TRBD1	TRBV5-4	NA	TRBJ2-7	TGTGCCAGCAGCTTGGCCCGGGACAGGGGGCTCGGGCAGTACTTC	CASSLARDRGLGQYF
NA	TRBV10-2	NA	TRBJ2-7	TGCGCCAGCAGTGCTGTACAGGCCTACGAGCAGTACTTC	CASSAVQAYEQYF
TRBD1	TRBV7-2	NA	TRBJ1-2	TGTGCCAGCAGCTCACAACAGGGGGGGTCCTATGGCTACACCTTC	CASSSQQGGSYGYTF
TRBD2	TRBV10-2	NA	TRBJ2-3	TGCGCCAGCAGTGAGGGAGCGGGGGGGGACCCAGATACGCAGTATTTT	CASSEGAGGDPDTQYF
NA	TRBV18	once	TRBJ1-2	TGTGCCAGCTCACCAGGCGCACAGGTGGTCTATGGCTACACCTTC	CASSPGAQVVYGYTF
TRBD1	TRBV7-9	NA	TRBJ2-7	TGTGCCAGCAGCTTTTCGGGACAGAGGGTCGAGCAGTACTTC	CASSFSGQRVEQYF
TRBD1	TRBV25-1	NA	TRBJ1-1	TGTGCCAGCATCGGACAGGTGAGGAACACTGAAGCTTTCTTT	CASIGQVRNTEAFF
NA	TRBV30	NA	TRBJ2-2	TGTGCCTCACTTCTCACCCGGGAGCTGTTTTTT	CASLLTRELFF
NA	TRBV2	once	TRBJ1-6	TGTGCCAGCAATAACAGGGATTCACCCCTCCACTTT	CASNNRDSPLHF
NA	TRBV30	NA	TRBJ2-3	TGTGCCTGGAGGCCCACAGGGCCCACAGATACGCAGTATTTT	CAWRPTGPTDTQYF
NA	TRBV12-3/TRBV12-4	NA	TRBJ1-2	TGTGCCAGCAGACAGCAGGGAGGCGGCTACACCTTC	CASRQQGGGYTF
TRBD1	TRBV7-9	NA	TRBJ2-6	TGTGCCAGCAGCTCGCAGACAGGGACCGGGGCCAACGTCCTGACTTTC	CASSSQTGTGANVLTF
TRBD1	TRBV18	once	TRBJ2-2	TGTGCCAGCTCACCATTTACAGGGGGCACCGGGGAGCTGTTTTTT	CASSPFTGGTGELFF
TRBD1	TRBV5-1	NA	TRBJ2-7	TGCGCCAGCAGCTTGGGACAGGGGGCGAACGAGCAGTACTTC	CASSLGQGANEQYF
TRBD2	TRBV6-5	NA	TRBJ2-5	TGTGCCAGCAGTCCCGGGGGGGAGACCCAGTACTTC	CASSPGGETQYF
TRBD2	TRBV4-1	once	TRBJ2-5	TGCGCCAGCAGCCAAGCGGGGGGGTCCTCTGAGACCCAGTACTTC	CASSQAGGSSETQYF
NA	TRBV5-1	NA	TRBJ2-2	TGCGCCAGCAGCTTGGGTAGGGGGAGTATTTCCGGGGAGCTGTTTTTT	CASSLGRGSISGELFF
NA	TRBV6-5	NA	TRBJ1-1	TGTGCCAGCAGTAGAACAGGGATCACTGAAGCTTTCTTT	CASSRTGITEAFF
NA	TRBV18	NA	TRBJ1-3	TGTGCCAGCTCACCATTAGGGGAAAGCTCTGGAAACACCATATATTTT	CASSPLGESSGNTIYF
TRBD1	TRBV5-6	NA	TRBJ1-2	TGTGCCAGCAGCCCTGGACAGGAGAACTATGGCTACACCTTC	CASSPGQENYGYTF